This T cell receptor beta chain was identified during a study of T cells in Graves' hyperthyroidism and ophthalmopathy. Whole-study context: Peripheral blood was obtained at initial diagnosis, preceding any treatment. Study results and caveats: Ophthalmopathy cases were set apart from stable hyperthyroidism by a 13 V-J model.

About this clonotype itself: What it binds is unknown.

Template material for amplifying TCR beta CDR3 regions consisted of RNA transcripts. Carried out on the TCR CDR3, a first-round RT-PCR used the HTBI primer set. Each CDR3 protein is one row after TCRdb ran MiXCR on the multiplex PCR reads. The table has 600,000 to 900,000 distinct CDR3 sequences, about a sixth seen once. CDR1 and CDR2 from the germline V gene are SGHAT and FQDESV (reference sequence). Trimming took 6 bases from V and 6 from J; bases not matched to a gene: 6. The CDR3 has 14 residues. Graves' hyperthyroidism without ophthalmopathy progression within 18 months was termed stable. Together with thyroid ultrasound, orbital computed tomography, serum thyroxine and TRAb, clinical symptoms were used for diagnoses.

The V gene is TRBV11-1, the J gene TRBJ2-2; 8 nucleotides line up with TRBD1. The source is a young man with Graves' hyperthyroidism. The sequenced sample consisted of blood. The CDR3: CASRQDREAGELFF. The CDR3 DNA reads as TGTGCCAGCAGACAGGACAGGGAGGCCGGGGAGCTGTTTTTT.